This T cell receptor beta chain was profiled in a study of neurological immune-mediated disorders. Study results and limitations: When the repertoires were sorted by phylogenetic grouping, those of 18 of 34 multiple sclerosis patients ended up in one related-CDR3 cluster, a possible signature.

Time point described: longitudinal time-point 3. The unsorted libraries originated from 2 million PBMCs that had been stored at -80 C. The length of the CDR3 is 15 residues. With 6 bases removed from V and 0 bases from J, the gap between germline ends came to 9 bases. Per the germline V gene, CDR1 is SEHNR and CDR2 is FQNEAQ (reference sequence). There are many counts of this clonotype. Its antigen is currently unknown. With 10-nucleotide random UMIs, 5'RACE was used to make the cDNA. In TCRdb, the 5' RACE reads were re-called with MiXCR into one record per CDR3 protein. The repertoire consists of approximately 89,000 distinct CDR3 sequences, with under 4.5% occurring once and the leading ten covering 5.7%.

Material for sequencing was PBMCs. The genes are TRBV7-9 and TRBJ1-6; D is unresolved. The receptor comes from a woman between 55 and 75 years old with multiple sclerosis. CDR3 sequence (DNA): TGTGCCAGCAGTACAGTGAGCTCCTATAATTCACCCCTCCACTTT. Its protein is CASSTVSSYNSPLHF.